This T cell receptor beta chain was sequenced during a study of graft-versus-host responses after intestinal transplantation. CFSE-labeled responder cells (around 200,000) were plated with around 200,000 irradiated, violet-dye-labeled stimulator cells. The CDR3 spans 15 residues. Deletions cut 1 base from V and 0 bases from J, with 7 bases between. Germline V CDR1 and CDR2: MNHEY, SMNVEV (reference sequence). By its share, this clone is medium-sized. The assay was immunoSEQ multiplex PCR, and TCRdb's table has in-frame clones only and misses some. Of more than 15,000 clones in the sample, around 41% were seen once.

This specimen was alloreactive CD8+ T cells from a mixed lymphocyte reaction culture, taken before intestinal transplant. The subset: CFSE-low proliferating T cells sorted from approximately 6-day pre-transplant mixed lymphocyte reaction (GvH or HvG direction). The source of this sequence is a human patient who received an intestinal transplant. This chain uses TRBV27 with TRBJ1-5; D might be TRBD1 (5 bases). DNA for the CDR3: TGTGCCAGCAGTTTATGGGGGGGTAGCAATCAGCCCCAGCATTTT. Protein sequence: CASSLWGGSNQPQHF.